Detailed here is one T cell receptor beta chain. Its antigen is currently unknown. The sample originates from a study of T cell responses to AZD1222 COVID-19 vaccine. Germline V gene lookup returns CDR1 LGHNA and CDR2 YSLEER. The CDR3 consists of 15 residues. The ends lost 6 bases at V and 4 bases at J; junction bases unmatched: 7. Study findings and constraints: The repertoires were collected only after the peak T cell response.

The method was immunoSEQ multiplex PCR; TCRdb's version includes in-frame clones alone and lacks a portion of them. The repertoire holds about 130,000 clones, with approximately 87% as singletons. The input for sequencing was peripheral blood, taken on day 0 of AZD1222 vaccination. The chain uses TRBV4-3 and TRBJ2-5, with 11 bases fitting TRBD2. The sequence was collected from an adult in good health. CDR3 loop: CASRRLAGLGETQYF. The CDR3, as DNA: TGCGCCAGCAGGCGACTAGCGGGGCTAGGAGAGACCCAGTACTTC.